Each of the 26 T cell receptor beta chains below was sequenced from the same sample in a study of blood T cell repertoires in COVID-19. Libraries were prepared by immunoSEQ multiplex PCR; TCRdb keeps only in-frame clonotypes and omits some of them. The table records some 120,000 clones, roughly four fifths of them present only once. Sample: peripheral blood. The receptors derive from a human donor in a cohort sampled during active COVID-19.

This sequence joins TRBV21-1 and TRBJ1-1. TRBV21-1 is noted as a pseudogene. This CDR3 has 19 amino acids. This CDR3 reads CASSKEGREGLRRNTEAFF. CDR3 in DNA: TGTGCCAGCAGCAAGGAGGGTAGGGAGGGTCTGCGTCGAAACACTGAAGCTTTCTTT.

Regarding this clone: This sample includes further DNA sequences coding for the same CDR3. The genes are TRBV24-1 and TRBJ2-2; D is possibly TRBD1 (6 bases). V dropped 5 bases and J dropped 1 base, with 13 bases sitting between them. The CDR3 sequence is 16 residues long. Germline V gives CDR1 KGHDR, CDR2 SFDVKD. The CDR3 bases are TGTGCCACCAGTGGCCCCCAGACAGGGAACACCGGGGAGCTGTTTTTT. Translation gives CATSGPQTGNTGELFF.

This rearrangement joins TRBV25-1 to TRBJ2-1; D is ambiguous. V lost 0 bases and J 8 bases, leaving 8 bases between the germline ends. The CDR3 runs 13 residues. From germline, CDR1 is MGHDK and CDR2 SYGVNS. For the CDR3, the DNA is TGTGCCAGCAGTGAATATGGGCCTCATGAGCAGTTCTTC. Protein: CASSEYGPHEQFF.

Here the CDR3 DNA reads TGCGCCAGCAGGACAGGCCCGAACATGAACACTGAAGCTTTCTTT. Residues: CASRTGPNMNTEAFF. The chain employs TRBV5-1 and TRBJ1-1; possibly TRBD1 for D (6 bases). V was shortened by 5 bases and J by 0 bases, with 14 bases between the two germline ends. CDR1 is SGHRS and CDR2 is YFSETQ in the germline V gene. The CDR3 is 15 amino acids.

The rearrangement joins TRBV5-4 to TRBJ2-1; 8 bases align to TRBD1. J lost 7 bases, V lost 4 bases, and 10 bases had no gene match. Germline CDR1 is SGHNT and CDR2 is YYREEE (reference sequence). This CDR3 has 15 amino acids. DNA for the CDR3: TGTGCCAGCAGCCGGGCAGGGGGCGCCCGGAATGAGCAGTTCTTC. Translation gives CASSRAGGARNEQFF.

This rearrangement joins TRBV10-3 to TRBJ2-2, with a tentative D call TRBD1 (6 bases). CDR1 and CDR2 from the germline V gene are ENHRY and SYGVKD. CDR3 length: 14 residues. V was pared by 0 bases and J by 5 bases, with 7 bases between. DNA for the CDR3: TGTGCCATCAGTGAGTCCGGACAGACCGGGGAGCTGTTTTTT. Residues: CAISESGQTGELFF.

The CDR3 loop is CATSTAGTGVTSTDTQYF. DNA for the CDR3: TGTGCCACCAGCACCGCCGGGACAGGTGTCACTAGCACAGATACGCAGTATTTT. The rearrangement uses TRBV15 and TRBJ2-3; 8 bases map to TRBD1. There are 18 residues in the CDR3. The germline CDR1 and CDR2 sequences are LNHNV and YYDKDF (reference sequence). Germline trimming cut 4 bases from V and 0 bases from J; bases unmatched to any gene: 12.

CDR3 bases: TGTGCCAGCAGACCCGGGACAGAAGAGTACGAGCAGTACTTC. Encoded protein: CASRPGTEEYEQYF. This rearrangement joins TRBV13 to TRBJ2-7, with TRBD1 matching over 7 bases. This CDR3 has 14 residues. Trimming took 6 bases from V and 4 from J; bases not matched to a gene: 9. Germline assignment: CDR1 PRHDT and CDR2 FYEKMQ (reference sequence).

Remarks on this clone: The same CDR3 is also encoded by other DNA sequences in this sample. This sequence joins TRBV11-2 and TRBJ1-1; a weak D match, TRBD1 (5 bases). V lost 5 bases to trimming and J lost 7 bases, with 11 bases between them. The germline V gene has CDR1 SGHAT and CDR2 FQNNGV. The CDR3 loop spans 12 amino acids. The CDR3 loop reads CASSLGQGEAFF. The CDR3 DNA reads as TGTGCCAGCAGCCTCGGACAAGGTGAAGCTTTCTTT. The whole variable domain, remainder taken from reference TRBV11-2 and TRBJ1-1, is EAGVAQSPRYKIIEKRQSVAFWCNPISGHATLYWYQQILGQGPKLLIQFQNNGVVDDSQLPKDRFSAERLKGVDSTLKIQPAKLEDSAVYLCASSLGQGEAFFGQGTRLTVV.

J is TRBJ1-1 and V is TRBV4-1, with D perhaps TRBD1 (5 bases). Germline lookup yields CDR1 MGHRA and CDR2 YSYEKL. Trimming cost V 4 bases and J 6 bases, with 18 bases left between them. This CDR3 is built from 15 residues. The CDR3 DNA sequence: TGCGCCAGCAGCCTTACCCAGGGAGGAGCCGCTGAAGCTTTCTTT. It codes for CASSLTQGGAAEAFF.

The genes are TRBV5-1 and TRBJ1-2, with TRBD1 identical over 7 bases. The V gene end was trimmed by 4 bases and the J gene end by 5 bases; junction bases not matched to a gene: 5. Germline assignment: CDR1 SGHRS and CDR2 YFSETQ. The CDR3 is 13 amino acids. DNA for the CDR3: TGCGCCAGCAGCCCACCAGGGGGTTATGGCTACACCTTC. Translation gives CASSPPGGYGYTF.

The rearrangement joins TRBV5-4 to TRBJ1-1, with TRBD1 matching over 10 bases. The V and J ends lost 4 bases and 6 bases, in that order; junction bases with no gene match: 15. Germline loops: CDR1 SGHNT, CDR2 YYREEE (reference sequence). The CDR3 runs to 17 residues. The DNA for the CDR3 is TGTGCCAGCAGCAAGAGGACAGGGGGGTCCGGTGTGGCTGAAGCTTTCTTT. Amino acid sequence: CASSKRTGGSGVAEAFF.

The chain carries TRBV2 and TRBJ1-5, with 9 positions matching TRBD1. CDR3 length: 16 residues. With V trimmed by 3 bases and J by 5 bases, 8 bases remained unmatched. In germline, CDR1 is SNHLY, CDR2 FYNNEI. The CDR3 sequence is CASSDRDRGFYQPQHF. DNA for the CDR3: TGTGCCAGCAGTGATCGAGACAGGGGGTTCTATCAGCCCCAGCATTTT.

This clone has only one observation. This chain connects TRBV15 to TRBJ1-2; tentative D call: TRBD1 (5 bases). Trimming stripped 0 bases from V and 8 bases from J, with 16 bases between. The CDR3 sequence is 15 residues long. Germline V CDR1 and CDR2: LNHNV, YYDKDF (reference sequence). CDR3 sequence: CATSRDQGWAGGYTF. The CDR3 region has the DNA TGTGCCACCAGCAGAGATCAGGGCTGGGCCGGGGGCTACACCTTC.

The chain couples TRBV7-2 to TRBJ2-7; perhaps TRBD2 as D (7 bases). With 2 bases removed from V and 6 bases from J, the gap between germline ends came to 17 bases. The germline V gene encodes CDR1 SGHTA and CDR2 FQGNSA. The CDR3 is made up of 15 amino acids. The CDR3 nucleotides are TGTGCCAGCAGCTTACCGGATGGGGGGGCCGTCGAGCAGTACTTC. Amino acid sequence: CASSLPDGGAVEQYF.

This chain connects TRBV25-1 to TRBJ1-5; 11 nucleotides agree with TRBD1. This CDR3 region has 13 residues. V was clipped by 9 bases and J by 6 bases; unmatched bases: 4. CDR1 MGHDK and CDR2 SYGVNS come from the germline V gene. The CDR3 spells CASGGTGGQPQHF. The CDR3 DNA follows: TGTGCCAGTGGAGGGACAGGGGGTCAGCCCCAGCATTTT.

The chain couples TRBV2 to TRBJ1-2, with D possibly being TRBD1 (6 bases). The V gene lost 7 bases and the J gene lost 4 bases, with 13 bases spanning the gap. This CDR3 has 13 residues. The germline CDR1 and CDR2 sequences are SNHLY and FYNNEI. The CDR3 spells CASTETRGYGYTF. As DNA, the CDR3 is TGTGCCAGCACCGAAACCAGGGGCTATGGCTACACCTTC.

The V call is TRBV4-2, the J call TRBJ2-5; 7 bases line up with TRBD1. The CDR3 runs 14 residues. V lost 1 base to trimming and J lost 3 bases; unmatched junction nucleotides: 2. Per germline, CDR1 LGHNA and CDR2 YNFKEQ. Written as DNA, the CDR3 is TGTGCCAGCAGCCAAGTAGGGGGCGAAGAGACCCAGTACTTC. It translates to CASSQVGGEETQYF.

The V call is TRBV21-1, the J call TRBJ1-5. TRBV21-1 is a documented pseudogene. The CDR3 contains 18 residues. The CDR3 region is CASSKAGGPPPDNQAQHF. CDR3 in DNA: TGTGCCAGCAGCAAAGCGGGAGGACCGCCACCTGACAATCAAGCCCAGCATTTT.

CDR3 sequence reads: CASTLDGGAETQYF. In DNA form, the CDR3 reads TGTGCCAGCACACTCGATGGGGGGGCAGAGACCCAGTACTTC. The V call is TRBV6-5, the J call TRBJ2-5; tentatively, D is TRBD2 (7 bases). Germline V gene lookup returns CDR1 MNHEY and CDR2 SVGAGI. There are 14 residues in the CDR3. V gave up 7 bases and J gave up 4 bases, with 16 bases separating them.

V and J are TRBV6-6 and TRBJ1-2, with D maybe TRBD1 (5 bases). V gave up 4 bases and J gave up 1 base, with 16 bases separating them. The CDR3 extends over 16 amino acids. Germline V gives CDR1 MNHNY, CDR2 SVGAGI (reference sequence). The CDR3 loop reads CASSSASGRGNYGYTF. For the CDR3, the DNA is TGTGCCAGCAGTTCAGCCTCAGGGCGGGGTAACTATGGCTACACCTTC.

The sample holds a few counts of this clone. The chain is built from TRBV7-8 and TRBJ1-4; D might be TRBD1 (5 bases). The V end lost 5 bases, the J end lost 2 bases, and 18 bases lay between the germline ends. This CDR3 contains 17 residues. Germline V lookup: CDR1 SGHVS, CDR2 FQNEAQ. The CDR3 is CASSPRGGTGTNEKLFF. The DNA for the CDR3 is TGTGCCAGCAGCCCCCGTGGGGGGACGGGGACTAATGAAAAACTGTTTTTT.

V and J are TRBV2 and TRBJ1-3; 10 bases align to TRBD1. Germline trimming cut 6 bases from V and 3 bases from J; bases unmatched to any gene: 5. Germline V gene lookup returns CDR1 SNHLY and CDR2 FYNNEI. CDR3 length: 15 amino acids. DNA for the CDR3: TGTGCCAGCAGGAGGGACAGGGGAATTGGAAACACCATATATTTT. This encodes CASRRDRGIGNTIYF.

The gene calls are TRBV3-1 (or the pseudogene TRBV3-2) and TRBJ2-7, with 7 nucleotides matching TRBD2. The CDR3 spans 15 residues. Germline V lookup: CDR1 LGHDT, CDR2 YNNKEL (reference sequence). The V segment lost 1 base and the J segment 4 bases; nucleotides outside the gene matches: 7. CDR3 nucleotide sequence: TGTGCCAGCAGCCAAGTGGGACTAAAACAATACGAGCAGTACTTC. Encoded protein: CASSQVGLKQYEQYF.

This rearrangement joins TRBV4-1 to TRBJ1-2, with D unresolved. Trimming took off 0 bases at V and 6 bases at J, with 14 bases between the two ends. The germline V gene has CDR1 MGHRA and CDR2 YSYEKL. This CDR3 has 15 amino acids. CDR3 region: CASSQEGRVADGYTF. The CDR3 DNA sequence: TGCGCCAGCAGCCAAGAAGGGAGGGTGGCAGATGGCTACACCTTC.

The rearrangement joins TRBV6-6 to TRBJ2-1, with 7 bases fitting TRBD2. The CDR3 runs 16 residues. V gave up 0 bases and J gave up 6 bases; unmatched junction bases: 8. Germline assignment: CDR1 MNHNY and CDR2 SVGAGI (reference sequence). CDR3 sequence reads: CASSYSYTGGRNEQFF. As DNA, the CDR3 is TGTGCCAGCAGTTACTCGTATACGGGGGGTCGCAATGAGCAGTTCTTC.